Reported below is one T cell receptor beta chain. Every TCR cDNA molecule carried a tag that served as a unique molecular identifier. TCRdb itself ran the 5' RACE reads through MiXCR, one entry per CDR3 protein. The table includes around 47,000 distinct CDR3 sequences, roughly 7.4% detected once. The data were obtained in a study of spatial heterogeneity in lung cancer. Study summary: Samples were donated by 72 untreated early-stage non-small cell lung cancer patients.

Stated time point: blood at routine non-recurrence follow-up after resection. Frozen PBMC, nontumor lung or tumor provided whole RNA, which was sequenced unsorted. The CDR3 loop spans 16 amino acids. The chain combines TRBV3-2 with TRBJ1-5. TRBV3-2 is described as a pseudogene. The receptor's source is a female donor with early-stage non-small cell lung cancer. Sequenced material: PBMCs, taken at follow-up. The CDR3 nucleotides read TGTGCCAGCAGCCAAGTACGTCGTCGTAGCAATCAGCCCCAGCATTTT. Its translation: CASSQVRRRSNQPQHF.